Listed below are T cell receptor beta chains from one sample, sequenced in a study of blood T cells in healthy people across ages. TCRdb reprocessed the 5' RACE reads via MiXCR and lists one record per CDR3 protein. The data show 1.5 million or so distinct CDR3 sequences, 42% seen once. The source material was blood. These receptors all stem from a woman under 30 in good health. Each CDR3 is given with its conserved first and last residue. D genes are given only for firm matches. Rows give clone size only sometimes, using once, few, many, or a class for an expanded clone.

TRBJ2-1	TRBV3-1	-	-	CASSQIASGNEQFF	TGTGCCAGCAGCCAGATCGCCTCTGGCAATGAGCAGTTCTTC
TRBJ2-1	TRBV13	-	-	CASSPTGAGYNEQFF	TGTGCCAGCAGCCCGACGGGGGCGGGGTACAATGAGCAGTTCTTC
TRBJ2-5	TRBV20-1	-	-	CSARPTRGTETQYF	TGCAGTGCTAGACCAACGAGGGGCACAGAGACCCAGTACTTC
TRBJ1-2	TRBV29-1	-	-	CSVSPRVGRDYGYTF	TGCAGCGTTTCACCCCGGGTAGGGAGAGACTATGGCTACACCTTC
TRBJ2-1	TRBV19	-	few	CASTPGTRGAGNEQFF	TGTGCCAGTACCCCAGGGACCCGGGGAGCTGGCAATGAGCAGTTCTTC
TRBJ2-7	TRBV9	TRBD2	-	CASSGGTSVGYEQYF	TGTGCCAGCTCCGGGGGGACTAGCGTTGGATACGAGCAGTACTTC
TRBJ2-7	TRBV12-3/TRBV12-4	-	-	CASSLARHTYEQYF	TGTGCCAGCAGTTTAGCCCGACATACCTACGAGCAGTACTTC
TRBJ1-1	TRBV6-2/TRBV6-3	-	-	CASAWGQTEAFF	TGTGCCAGCGCCTGGGGTCAGACTGAAGCTTTCTTT
TRBJ1-6	TRBV6-5	-	few	CASSYAREGSPLHF	TGTGCCAGCAGTTACGCCAGAGAAGGTTCACCCCTCCACTTT
TRBJ2-3	TRBV24-1	-	few	CATSDESRTDTQYF	TGTGCCACCAGTGACGAGTCGCGGACAGATACGCAGTATTTT
TRBJ1-4	TRBV4-1	-	-	CASSQGSRKLFF	TGCGCCAGCAGCCAAGGCTCTAGGAAACTGTTTTTT
TRBJ1-2	TRBV4-1	TRBD1	few	CASSQSDRRGYTF	TGCGCCAGCAGCCAGTCGGACAGGCGTGGCTACACCTTC
TRBJ2-4	TRBV5-4	-	-	CASSTRILGTQQYF	TGTGCCAGCAGTACCAGGATCCTCGGGACACAGCAGTACTTC
TRBJ2-1	TRBV21-1	-	-	CASSTRGPNEQFF	TGTGCCAGCAGCACGCGAGGACCCAATGAGCAGTTCTTC
TRBJ2-1	TRBV24-1	TRBD1	-	CATSDSGGSSYNEQFF	TGTGCCACCAGTGATTCAGGGGGCAGCTCCTACAATGAGCAGTTCTTC
TRBJ2-1	TRBV18	-	once	CASQPGREFNEQSF	TGTGCCAGCCAACCGGGACGAGAGTTCAATGAGCAGTCCTTC
TRBJ2-2	TRBV20-1	-	once	CSARTPTAGTGELFF	TGCAGTGCTAGAACGCCGACGGCTGGGACCGGGGAGCTGTTTTTT
TRBJ2-2	TRBV7-2	-	-	CASSRRGLTGTPPGELFF	TGTGCCAGCAGCCGACGGGGCCTGACCGGGACGCCCCCCGGGGAGCTGTTTTTT
TRBJ1-1	TRBV5-1	-	-	CASSVGRAPAEAFF	TGCGCCAGCAGCGTGGGCAGGGCCCCTGCTGAAGCTTTCTTT
TRBJ2-1	TRBV4-3	-	-	CASSQDPLPKYNEQFF	TGCGCCAGCAGCCAAGATCCGCTCCCCAAGTACAATGAGCAGTTCTTC
TRBJ2-5	TRBV20-1	-	few	CSARPRAQETQYF	TGCAGTGCTAGACCCCGGGCGCAAGAGACCCAGTACTTC
TRBJ1-5	TRBV11-2	-	many	CASSLEGGGSNQPQHF	TGTGCCAGCAGCTTAGAAGGTGGTGGTAGCAATCAGCCCCAGCATTTT
TRBJ1-1	TRBV7-9	-	-	CASSLGGSSRAFF	TGTGCCAGCAGCTTAGGGGGGTCATCGAGAGCTTTCTTT
TRBJ2-1	TRBV7-3	TRBD2	-	CASSKTSGAGNEQFF	TGTGCCAGCAGCAAAACTAGCGGGGCCGGCAATGAGCAGTTCTTC
TRBJ2-7	TRBV27	TRBD2	once	CASRPTLAGTPYEQYF	TGTGCCAGCAGACCGACACTAGCGGGCACGCCCTACGAGCAGTACTTC
TRBJ2-5	TRBV20-1	-	-	CSARDRQEIQETQYF	TGCAGTGCTAGAGACAGGCAAGAAATACAAGAGACCCAGTACTTC
TRBJ2-3	TRBV28	-	few	CASSLKKGWDDTQYF	TGTGCCAGCAGTTTAAAGAAGGGGTGGGATGATACGCAGTATTTT
TRBJ1-2	TRBV27	-	-	CASSSLSLADGYTF	TGTGCCAGCAGTAGTCTTTCTCTTGCGGATGGCTACACCTTC
TRBJ2-7	TRBV2	-	many	CASSSRETSYEQYF	TGTGCCAGCAGTTCGCGGGAAACATCCTACGAGCAGTACTTC
TRBJ1-1	TRBV18	-	-	CASSHETSAFF	TGTGCCAGCTCACACGAGACATCCGCTTTCTTT
TRBJ2-3	TRBV6-2/TRBV6-3	-	-	CASSDQKEFLDTQYF	TGTGCCAGCAGTGATCAGAAGGAGTTTTTGGATACGCAGTATTTT
TRBJ1-2	TRBV10-1	-	-	CASSDLEGDYGYTF	TGCGCCAGCAGTGATCTAGAGGGTGACTATGGCTACACCTTC
TRBJ1-1	TRBV25-1	TRBD1	-	CAGSRPGTGPNTEAFF	TGTGCCGGCAGTCGTCCCGGGACAGGGCCGAACACTGAAGCTTTCTTT
TRBJ2-1	TRBV20-1	-	-	CSARSGGPYEQFF	TGCAGTGCTCGAAGTGGTGGGCCCTATGAGCAGTTCTTC
TRBJ2-1	TRBV13	TRBD2	few	CASSLGLAGTYEQFF	TGTGCCAGCAGCTTGGGACTAGCGGGAACCTATGAGCAGTTCTTC
TRBJ2-7	TRBV6-1	-	few	CASRVTIEQYF	TGTGCCAGCAGGGTAACGATCGAGCAGTACTTC
TRBJ1-4	TRBV7-2	-	many	CASSGGPSDGKLFF	TGTGCCAGCAGCGGGGGACCCTCAGACGGAAAACTGTTTTTT
TRBJ2-7	TRBV28	-	-	CASWVGGVGHEQYF	TGTGCCAGCTGGGTCGGGGGAGTAGGGCATGAGCAGTACTTC
TRBJ1-2	TRBV27	-	many	CASSLQGSRNYGYTF	TGTGCCAGCAGCCTACAGGGATCGAGAAACTATGGCTACACCTTC
TRBJ1-2	TRBV20-1	-	-	CCARDGAAGYTF	TGCTGTGCTAGAGATGGGGCCGCTGGCTACACCTTC
TRBJ2-2	TRBV28	-	-	CASRDWRNTGELFF	TGTGCCAGCAGGGACTGGCGAAACACCGGGGAGCTGTTTTTT
TRBJ1-2	TRBV4-3	-	-	CASSQLQVNYGYTF	TGCGCCAGCAGCCAGCTACAAGTGAACTATGGCTACACCTTC
TRBJ2-7	TRBV15	-	-	CATSRDWGQGYNEQYF	TGTGCCACCAGCAGAGATTGGGGGCAGGGCTACAATGAGCAGTACTTC
TRBJ2-3	TRBV20-1	TRBD1	few	CSADHGQGETDTQYF	TGCAGTGCTGACCACGGACAGGGAGAAACAGATACGCAGTATTTT
TRBJ2-4	TRBV5-1	-	-	CASRTTAAYGQYF	TGCGCCAGCAGAACCACGGCAGCCTACGGGCAGTACTTC
TRBJ2-1	TRBV5-1	TRBD2	-	CASSGTRGYYNEQFF	TGCGCCAGCAGCGGGACTAGGGGGTACTACAATGAGCAGTTCTTC
TRBJ2-3	TRBV27	TRBD2	few	CASSPGPAGSTDTQYF	TGTGCCAGCAGCCCCGGACCAGCGGGGAGCACAGATACGCAGTATTTT
TRBJ2-1	TRBV7-3	TRBD2	-	CASTAGLGLGSVYNEQFF	TGTGCCAGCACCGCGGGGTTGGGACTAGGGAGTGTCTACAATGAGCAGTTCTTC
TRBJ1-6	TRBV7-9	-	few	CASSNPGGNLDNSPLHF	TGTGCCTCCTCAAACCCGGGGGGTAACCTTGATAATTCACCCCTCCACTTT
TRBJ1-1	TRBV29-1	-	-	CSVRRAGREYTEAFF	TGCAGCGTTCGGAGGGCAGGACGAGAGTACACTGAAGCTTTCTTT
TRBJ2-1	TRBV14	-	-	CASSPMSGTSSYNEQFF	TGTGCCAGCAGCCCGATGTCTGGGACAAGCTCCTACAATGAGCAGTTCTTC
TRBJ1-2	TRBV4-1	-	many	CASSQSNYGYTF	TGTGCCAGCAGCCAATCGAACTATGGCTACACCTTC
TRBJ2-5	TRBV5-1	-	-	CASSLPSGETQYF	TGCGCCAGCAGCTTGCCCAGTGGAGAGACCCAGTACTTC